The 24 T cell receptor beta chains in this list originate from one sample, sequenced in a study of T-cell reconstitution after alpha-beta-depleted transplantation in children. A library of TCRbeta sequences, prepared with unique molecular identifiers, was generated. From the PCR reads, TCRdb called clonotypes with MiXCR, one entry per CDR3 protein. The sample includes about 980,000 distinct CDR3 sequences, around 30% of them seen just once. The source material was PBMCs, mostly from graft donor cells, sampled 360 days after TCRalphabeta/CD19-depleted stem cell transplant. All receptors come from a boy under three years old who had a stem cell transplant for SCID, so the T cells may come from the graft donor.

This clonotype came up a few times. This rearrangement joins TRBV20-1 to TRBJ2-4; 8 bases align to TRBD1. After removal of 3 bases from V and 0 bases from J, the junction contained 10 bases not matched to a gene. Germline CDR1 reads DFQATT; CDR2 reads SNEGSKA (reference sequence). There are 17 residues in the CDR3. Written as DNA, the CDR3 is TGCAGTGCTAGTCCGGGACAGGCGATCCTAGCCAAAAACATTCAGTACTTC. It codes for CSASPGQAILAKNIQYF.

The chain employs TRBV12-3 or TRBV12-4 and TRBJ2-3; D unclear. V lost 7 bases and J 2 bases, leaving 10 bases between the germline ends. This CDR3 is 13 amino acids long. DNA for the CDR3: TGTGCCAGCAACGCAGGCACCACAGATACGCAGTATTTT. It encodes CASNAGTTDTQYF.

The chain combines TRBV15 with TRBJ1-5; D is unclear. CDR1 and CDR2 (germline): LNHNV, YYDKDF (reference sequence). Between the trimmed V and J ends, which lost 0 bases and 4 bases, there was a span of 10 bases. CDR3 length equals 15 residues. CDR3 DNA: TGTGCCACCAGCAGAGATGAGCGGAAAAATCAGCCCCAGCATTTT. Translated, it gives CATSRDERKNQPQHF.

A word on this clonotype: The CDR3 carries no conserved terminal phenylalanine or tryptophan, so it likely arises from a read error. This chain links TRBV10-2 with TRBJ2-7; possibly TRBD1 for D (6 bases). This CDR3 is built from 14 residues. From germline, CDR1 is WSHSY and CDR2 SAAADI. V lost 8 bases and J 4 bases, leaving 18 bases between the germline ends. CDR3 in DNA: TGCGCCAGCGCCAGGACAGATACTCCATACGAGCAGTACTTA. Protein: CASARTDTPYEQYL.

A few counts support this clonotype. The chain combines TRBV20-1 with TRBJ1-6, with D possibly matching TRBD1 (6 bases). V was pared by 4 bases and J by 6 bases, with 13 bases between. The CDR3 is made up of 14 amino acids. In germline, CDR1 is DFQATT, CDR2 SNEGSKA (reference sequence). The CDR3 loop is CSAKRGGGNSPLHF. The CDR3 DNA sequence: TGCAGTGCTAAGAGGGGAGGGGGTAATTCACCCCTCCACTTT.

Concerning this clonotype: A read error may produce the germline difference seen at one junction end. V is TRBV3-1 and J is TRBJ2-1; 7 bases map to TRBD2. The CDR3 totals 15 residues. Germline CDR1 is LGHDT and CDR2 is YNNKEL (reference sequence). The CDR3 region is CATSQRLARYNEQFF. Here the CDR3 DNA reads TGTGCCACCAGCCAGCGACTAGCCCGTTACAATGAGCAGTTCTTC.

This clonotype showed up many times. The genes are TRBV28 and TRBJ2-2; tentatively, D is TRBD2 (6 bases). The V end lost 6 bases, the J end lost 4 bases, and 18 bases lay between the germline ends. The CDR3 loop spans 16 amino acids. Germline values: CDR1 MDHEN, CDR2 SYDVKM. The CDR3 DNA sequence: TGTGCCAGCAGAAGCCGGGGACTCTCAGGCACCGGGGAGCTGTTTTTT. Its protein is CASRSRGLSGTGELFF.

The chain has TRBV7-2 and TRBJ1-2; D remains ambiguous. Germline CDR1 is SGHTA and CDR2 is FQGNSA. V lost 1 base to trimming and J lost 2 bases, with 14 bases between them. CDR3 length: 16 residues. CDR3 nucleotide sequence: TGTGCCAGCAGCTTAGGGGCAGCCCCCCTAAACTATGGCTACACCTTC. Its translation: CASSLGAAPLNYGYTF.

The chain has TRBV3-1 and TRBJ1-1; D remains ambiguous. Germline-derived CDR1 and CDR2 are LGHDT and YNNKEL (reference sequence). Trimming took 1 base from V and 7 from J, leaving 13 bases between them. CDR3 length: 14 amino acids. This CDR3 reads CASSQVMAFGEAFF. The CDR3 nucleotides read TGTGCCAGCAGCCAAGTCATGGCTTTCGGTGAAGCTTTCTTT.

There are a few counts of this clonotype. CDR3 protein: CASSPGDVGNTEAFF. In nucleotides, the CDR3 is TGTGCCAGCAGTCCGGGGGACGTCGGGAACACTGAAGCTTTCTTT. V and J are TRBV12-3 or TRBV12-4 and TRBJ1-1, with D tentatively TRBD1 (5 bases). Trimming took 5 bases from V and 1 from J, leaving 14 bases between them. The CDR3 spans 15 residues.

A few counts support this clonotype. The chain employs TRBV5-1 and TRBJ2-7; D gene uncertain. CDR1 is SGHRS and CDR2 is YFSETQ in the germline V gene. The V and J ends lost 4 bases and 10 bases respectively, with 21 bases between them. This CDR3 contains 14 residues. The DNA for the CDR3 is TGCGCCAGCAGCGTAGTTTCTCCCGAAGTCCGACAGTACTTC. Translated, it gives CASSVVSPEVRQYF. Full variable domain (missing parts from reference TRBV5-1 and TRBJ2-7): KAGVTQTPRYLIKTRGQQVTLSCSPISGHRSVSWYQQTPGQGLQFLFEYFSETQRNKGNFPGRFSGRQFSNSRSEMNVSTLELGDSALYLCASSVVSPEVRQYFGPGTRLTVT.

This clonotype was seen at least ten times. V usage is TRBV29-1 and J usage is TRBJ2-2; the D is unclear. The length of the CDR3 is 16 residues. Trimming removed 0 bases from V and 5 bases from J, with 16 bases in between. Germline CDR1 and CDR2: SQVTM and ANQGSEA. CDR3 residues: CSVEDRGYSLTGELFF. The CDR3 DNA sequence: TGCAGCGTTGAAGATCGAGGTTATTCGTTAACCGGGGAGCTGTTTTTT.

V and J are TRBV2 and TRBJ2-6, with D unresolved. The CDR3 spans 15 residues. Germline values: CDR1 SNHLY, CDR2 FYNNEI. Between the trimmed V and J ends, which lost 5 bases and 0 bases, there was a span of 8 bases. CDR3 DNA: TGTGCCAGCAGTAGTGCTTCCTCTGGGGCCAACGTCCTGACTTTC. It encodes CASSSASSGANVLTF.

The sample holds one count of this clonotype. The V and J genes are TRBV3-1 and TRBJ1-3, with D perhaps matching TRBD1 (6 bases). The V and J ends lost 4 bases and 0 bases respectively, with 16 bases between them. Germline CDR1 and CDR2: LGHDT and YNNKEL (reference sequence). The CDR3 extends over 17 amino acids. CDR3 bases: TGTGCCAGCAGCCTCCTAGGGGACACCGGCTCTGGAAACACCATATATTTT. It codes for CASSLLGDTGSGNTIYF.

This clonotype was found a few times. The rearrangement uses TRBV18 and TRBJ1-2; possibly TRBD1 for D (6 bases). V lost 3 bases to trimming and J lost 3 bases, with 14 bases between them. CDR3 length: 15 amino acids. The germline CDR1 and CDR2 sequences are KGHSH and LQKENI. The CDR3 spells CASSPWGAGDYGYTF. In DNA, the CDR3 is TGTGCCAGCTCACCCTGGGGCGCAGGGGACTATGGCTACACCTTC.

The chain has TRBV7-2 and TRBJ2-5; weak D call: TRBD2 (5 bases). The CDR3 spans 14 residues. Trimming took off 5 bases at V and 2 bases at J, with 12 bases between the two ends. Germline CDR1 SGHTA, CDR2 FQGNSA. The CDR3 DNA sequence: TGTGCCAGCAGCCCCTCCGGGAAACAAGAGACCCAGTACTTC. Its translation is CASSPSGKQETQYF.

A few counts support this clonotype. This chain connects TRBV4-2 to TRBJ1-3; D unresolved. Trimming removed 4 bases from V and 2 bases from J, with 15 bases in between. This CDR3 has 16 amino acids. Germline lookup yields CDR1 LGHNA and CDR2 YNFKEQ. The chain's CDR3 is CASSRWRSPTGNTIYF. In DNA, the CDR3 is TGTGCCAGCAGCCGGTGGAGGAGCCCAACTGGAAACACCATATATTTT.

This clonotype came up a few times. The J gene is TRBJ2-6, the V gene TRBV5-5; D might be TRBD1 (5 bases). Trimming removed 1 base from V and 0 bases from J, with 14 bases in between. The CDR3 covers 18 residues. Germline CDR1 and CDR2: SGHKS and YYEKEE (reference sequence). CDR3 nucleotides: TGTGCCAGCAGCTTGACAGTTCCTGGGGCCTCTGGGGCCAACGTCCTGACTTTC. Translation: CASSLTVPGASGANVLTF.

This clonotype has a count of ten or more. The chain joins TRBV4-3 to TRBJ2-7; D is tentatively TRBD1 or TRBD2 (6 bases each). From germline, CDR1 is LGHNA and CDR2 YSLEER. Deletions cut 4 bases from V and 6 bases from J, with 16 bases between. This CDR3 comprises 14 residues. The CDR3 DNA sequence: TGCGCCAGCAGCCCGCGGGACAAGATCGCCGAGCAGTACTTC. Translation gives CASSPRDKIAEQYF.

This chain joins TRBV3-1 and TRBJ1-2; no clear D. Looked up from germline, CDR1 is LGHDT and CDR2 is YNNKEL (reference sequence). The CDR3 runs to 16 residues. V was clipped by 1 base and J by 3 bases, with 15 bases between them. The CDR3 coding sequence is TGTGCCAGCAGCCAAGTCTATGGAGAGGGCTACTATGGCTACACCTTC. It yields the protein CASSQVYGEGYYGYTF.

The V gene is TRBV20-1, the J gene TRBJ2-1, with 7 bases that match TRBD1. V lost 6 bases, J lost 0 bases, and 11 bases stayed unmatched. The CDR3 is 16 amino acids. Germline V CDR1 and CDR2: DFQATT, SNEGSKA (reference sequence). The CDR3 loop is CSARKLQGRSYNEQFF. As DNA, the CDR3 is TGCAGTGCAAGGAAACTACAGGGGCGCTCCTACAATGAGCAGTTCTTC.

This clonotype was observed many times. The chain links TRBV10-3 to TRBJ2-3, with D possibly TRBD1 on 6 matching bases. Germline V lookup: CDR1 ENHRY, CDR2 SYGVKD. V shed 7 bases and J shed 4 bases, with 18 bases lying between them. This CDR3 is 15 amino acids long. The CDR3, as DNA: TGTGCCATCAAAACTGGGGGCTCGGGGCCAGATACGCAGTATTTT. Protein sequence: CAIKTGGSGPDTQYF.

J is TRBJ1-4 and V is TRBV5-1; D not resolved. Trimming removed 4 bases from V and 7 bases from J, with 14 bases in between. Germline V lookup: CDR1 SGHRS, CDR2 YFSETQ. CDR3 length: 14 residues. The CDR3 bases are TGCGCCAGCAGCGGTGGATCACAAGCTGAAAAACTGTTTTTT. The encoded protein is CASSGGSQAEKLFF.

This clonotype was found a few times. The chain combines TRBV20-1 with TRBJ2-3; TRBD2 agrees at 15 bases. Germline CDR1 reads DFQATT; CDR2 reads SNEGSKA (reference sequence). The V and J ends lost 5 bases and 1 base, in that order; junction bases with no gene match: 7. This CDR3 has 17 residues. CDR3 sequence (DNA): TGCAGTGCTCGTCCCGGGACTAGCGGGGGGCGCACAGATACGCAGTATTTT. The encoded protein is CSARPGTSGGRTDTQYF.